The 10 T cell receptor beta chains presented below share a single source sample, sequenced in a study of T cells in Graves' hyperthyroidism and ophthalmopathy. TCR beta CDR3 sequences were amplified from RNA transcripts. TCR CDR3 regions were first amplified by RT-PCR with HTBI primers. TCRdb analysed the multiplex PCR reads with MiXCR anew, one entry per CDR3 protein. Of 350,000 or so distinct CDR3 sequences listed, roughly 21% are singletons. The sequenced material came from blood. The receptors here all came from a woman between 50 and 59 years old with Graves' hyperthyroidism.

This clonotype has ten or more counts. This sequence joins TRBV5-1 and TRBJ1-2; D uncertain. The CDR3 runs 13 residues. Germline V gene lookup returns CDR1 SGHRS and CDR2 YFSETQ. The V gene lost 3 bases and the J gene lost 4 bases, with 10 bases spanning the gap. The CDR3 DNA reads as TGCGCCAGCAGCTACTACCAAGGCTATGGCTACACCTTC. Translation: CASSYYQGYGYTF.

The sample holds many counts of this clonotype. The rearrangement uses TRBV3-1 and TRBJ1-1, with D unclear. The V gene's germline CDR1 is LGHDT and CDR2 YNNKEL (reference sequence). The CDR3 is made up of 12 amino acids. Trimming took 0 bases from V and 8 from J, leaving 7 bases between them. The CDR3 DNA follows: TGTGCCAGCAGCCAAGATCCCCGAGAAGCTTTCTTT. It specifies CASSQDPREAFF.

There are many counts of this clonotype. This chain connects TRBV12-3 or TRBV12-4 to TRBJ1-2; 7 bases align to TRBD1. V lost 6 bases to trimming and J lost 1 base; unmatched junction nucleotides: 8. The CDR3 covers 15 residues. CDR3 loop: CASSNQGTDNYGYTF. In DNA, the CDR3 is TGTGCCAGCAGCAACCAGGGGACAGATAACTATGGCTACACCTTC.

This clonotype appeared many times. The chain carries TRBV7-3 and TRBJ1-5; 8 nucleotides agree with TRBD1. V shed 1 base and J 5 bases; nucleotides not matched to a gene: 13. This CDR3 has 18 amino acids. Germline CDR1 SGHTA, CDR2 FQGTGA. The CDR3 is CASSLKAGQDSPHQPQHF. The CDR3 DNA reads TGTGCCAGCAGCTTAAAGGCGGGACAGGATTCCCCACATCAGCCCCAGCATTTT.

This clonotype was seen at least ten times. V gene TRBV3-1 combines with J gene TRBJ2-2; no definite D call. The CDR3 covers 12 residues. Germline loops: CDR1 LGHDT, CDR2 YNNKEL (reference sequence). Trimming stripped 0 bases from V and 5 bases from J, with 1 base between. The chain's CDR3 is CASSQETGELFF. The CDR3 DNA sequence: TGTGCCAGCAGCCAAGAAACCGGGGAGCTGTTTTTT.

The table lists this clonotype with many counts. The chain employs TRBV12-3 or TRBV12-4 and TRBJ2-3; 7 bases map to TRBD2. V shed 4 bases, J shed 5 bases, and the junction held 9 bases outside the gene matches. The CDR3 is made up of 15 amino acids. CDR3 DNA sequence: TGTGCCAGCAGTTCTACCAGCCTAGCGGTAGATACGCAGTATTTT. Encoded protein: CASSSTSLAVDTQYF.

Turning to this clonotype: This may arise from a read error, as a much more abundant clone is one base away. The chain employs TRBV2 and TRBJ1-2; D unclear. The germline gives CDR1 SNHLY, CDR2 FYNNEI. V gave up 2 bases and J gave up 3 bases, with 1 base separating them. The CDR3 runs to 11 residues. CDR3 amino acids: CASSEHYGYTF. Written as DNA, the CDR3 is TGTGCCAGCAGTGAACACTATGGCTACACCTTC.

V is TRBV5-4 and J is TRBJ2-1; 8 positions match TRBD2. Losses at the gene ends were 0 bases for V and 10 bases for J; bases not matched to a gene: 9. CDR3 length: 15 residues. Per the germline V gene, CDR1 is SGHNT and CDR2 is YYREEE (reference sequence). CDR3 amino acids: CASSLEFGLAGEQFF. CDR3 sequence (DNA): TGTGCCAGCAGCTTGGAGTTTGGTTTAGCGGGAGAGCAGTTCTTC.

This clonotype was counted at least ten times. The rearrangement links TRBV14 to TRBJ1-1; no firm D call. From germline, CDR1 is SGHDN and CDR2 FVKESK. The V and J ends lost 5 bases and 1 base respectively, with 2 bases between them. The CDR3 totals 11 residues. The CDR3, as DNA: TGTGCCAGCAGCAAGAACACTGAAGCTTTCTTT. Protein sequence: CASSKNTEAFF.

This clonotype was counted at least ten times. V gene TRBV28 combines with J gene TRBJ1-1, with D uncertain. V was pared by 2 bases and J by 1 base, with 14 bases between. Germline V gene lookup returns CDR1 MDHEN and CDR2 SYDVKM. The CDR3 is 16 amino acids. The CDR3 coding sequence is TGTGCCAGCAGTTTAGGGAGATTGGGATCGAACACTGAAGCTTTCTTT. Translation: CASSLGRLGSNTEAFF.